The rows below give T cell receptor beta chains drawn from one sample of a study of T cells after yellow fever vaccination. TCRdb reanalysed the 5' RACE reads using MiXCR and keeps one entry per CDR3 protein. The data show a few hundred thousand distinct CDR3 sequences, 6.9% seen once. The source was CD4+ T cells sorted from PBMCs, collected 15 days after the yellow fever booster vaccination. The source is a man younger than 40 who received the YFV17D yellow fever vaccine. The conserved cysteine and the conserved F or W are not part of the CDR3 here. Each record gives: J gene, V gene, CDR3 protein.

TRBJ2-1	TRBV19	ASNGGPTSRYNEQF
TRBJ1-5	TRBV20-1	SARGTASNQPQH
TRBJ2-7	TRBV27	ASSLPGGEQY
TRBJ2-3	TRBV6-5	ASKAAGTTDTQY
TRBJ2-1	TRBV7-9	ASRYREESNEQF
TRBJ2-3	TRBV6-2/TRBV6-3	ASSYQSAGEGDTQY
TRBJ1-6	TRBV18	ASSQTDDSPLH
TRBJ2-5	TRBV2	ASSFTGVGRETQY
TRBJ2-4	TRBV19	ASSIADRGFDIQY
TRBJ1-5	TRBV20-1	SDRGWDRGVNQPQH
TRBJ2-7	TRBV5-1	ASSFSSGPTIDYEQY
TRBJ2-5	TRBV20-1	SASWREGMTQY
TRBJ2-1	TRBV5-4	ASSGKDSSYNEQF
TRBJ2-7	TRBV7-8	ASSLARSGWSYEQY
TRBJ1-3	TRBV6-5	ASGTGNTIY
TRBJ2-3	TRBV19	ATSSGRDTQY